Presented here are 4 T cell receptor beta chains from one specimen sequenced in a study of shared clonotypes between healthy human individuals. Using immunoSEQ multiplex PCR, the repertoire was profiled, and TCRdb retains in-frame clones only, with some absent. This table holds some 2,100,000 clones, nearly 97% found once. Sequences were obtained from naive CD4+ T cells sorted from blood. Subset described: CD45RA+ positively selected. The receptors shown here come from a man aged 18 to 30 in good health.

The chain couples TRBV4-1 to TRBJ2-6; 9 bases line up with TRBD1. The germline CDR1 and CDR2 sequences are MGHRA and YSYEKL. J gave up 0 bases and V 4 bases, and 16 bases lay outside the gene matches. The CDR3 runs to 21 residues. Here the CDR3 DNA reads TGCGCCAGCAGCCGACTACCTACATTGACAGGGGGGCTCTCTGGGGCCAACGTCCTGACTTTC. The encoded protein is CASSRLPTLTGGLSGANVLTF.

The chain combines TRBV9 with TRBJ2-1; TRBD1 aligns across 7 bases. The CDR3 contains 14 residues. After removal of 0 bases from V and 4 bases from J, the junction contained 1 base not matched to a gene. Looked up from germline, CDR1 is SGDLS and CDR2 is YYNGEE. In nucleotides, the CDR3 is TGTGCCAGCAGCGTAGCGACAGGGTACAATGAGCAGTTCTTC. Translating it yields CASSVATGYNEQFF.

V usage is TRBV6-6 and J usage is TRBJ2-7, with 9 bases aligning to TRBD2. CDR1 and CDR2 from the germline V gene are MNHNY and SVGAGI (reference sequence). Germline trimming cut 5 bases from V and 4 bases from J; bases unmatched to any gene: 6. The CDR3 runs 14 residues. DNA of the CDR3: TGTGCCAGCAGTCGAGGACTAGCGCAATACGAGCAGTACTTC. It yields the protein CASSRGLAQYEQYF.

V is TRBV30 and J is TRBJ1-2, with D maybe TRBD1 (6 bases). The length of the CDR3 is 15 residues. V was cut by 2 bases and J by 2 bases, with 15 bases left in between. Germline CDR1 is GTSNPN and CDR2 is SVGIG (reference sequence). The CDR3 reads CAWSITGSMNYGYTF. The CDR3 coding sequence is TGTGCCTGGAGTATCACAGGGTCGATGAACTATGGCTACACCTTC.